A single sample gave rise to the 31 T cell receptor beta chains below, sequenced in a study of breast tumors, draining lymph nodes, adjacent tissues (dated by TCRdb to about 2016). The library was obtained by multiplex PCR. The instrument was an Illumina HiSeq 2000. The public reads were run again by TCRdb, first through fastp at Q25 and then through MiXCR, and only productive beta chains were kept. Rows matching on CDR3 protein sequence are summarized as one entry with the most common DNA and genes. This sample is represented by tens of thousands of distinct CDR3 sequences; about 54% of them were singletons. The ten largest clones represent about 13% of the sample. The sequencing input was breast tumor tissue. Receptor source: a female donor with breast cancer. Some clones in this sample may be carry-over from other donors' samples.

This sequence joins TRBV12-3 or TRBV12-4 and TRBJ2-1, with 7 positions matching TRBD2. This CDR3 is built from 13 residues. With V trimmed by 6 bases and J by 10 bases, 9 bases remained unmatched. The DNA of the CDR3 is TGTGCCAGCAGCCCGGGTGGACTAGGGGAGCAGTTCTTC. This translates into CASSPGGLGEQFF.

This clonotype came up many times. The genes are TRBV12-3 or TRBV12-4 and TRBJ2-3; 16 bases agree with TRBD2. The length of the CDR3 is 17 residues. Trimming removed 3 bases from V and 7 bases from J; junction bases left unmatched: 7. CDR3 protein: CASSLGGLAGGQYTQYF. In DNA form, the CDR3 reads TGTGCCAGCAGTTTGGGGGGACTAGCGGGAGGGCAATATACGCAGTATTTT.

The V call is TRBV19, the J call TRBJ2-7, with D unclear. Trimming removed 4 bases from V and 7 bases from J, with 11 bases in between. Germline CDR1 and CDR2: LNHDA and SQIVND (reference sequence). The CDR3 has 12 residues. The CDR3, as DNA: TGTGCCAGTAGTAAAAACACCGGGGAGCAGTACTTC. Encoded protein: CASSKNTGEQYF.

This clonotype was seen many times. The chain joins TRBV12-5 to TRBJ1-5; D is unclear. The V gene lost 4 bases and the J gene lost 3 bases, with 16 bases spanning the gap. The CDR3 is made up of 16 amino acids. The germline V gene has CDR1 LGHNT and CDR2 FRNRAP. CDR3 sequence reads: CASGSPQGAVNQPQHF. The CDR3 DNA reads as TGTGCTAGTGGTTCGCCCCAAGGAGCGGTCAATCAGCCCCAGCATTTT.

This clonotype was detected once. This chain connects TRBV3-1 to TRBJ2-7; 8 bases are shared with TRBD2. CDR1 LGHDT and CDR2 YNNKEL come from the germline V gene (reference sequence). J gave up 3 bases and V 5 bases, and 3 bases lay outside the gene matches. The CDR3 runs to 13 residues. CDR3 DNA: TGTGCCAGCAGCAACCTAGCGGGCTACGAGCAGTACTTC. The encoded protein is CASSNLAGYEQYF.

In this sample, this clonotype turned up many times. The chain links TRBV18 to TRBJ1-3; 7 nucleotides line up with TRBD1. The V gene's germline CDR1 is KGHSH and CDR2 LQKENI. V was pared by 6 bases and J by 0 bases, with 17 bases of the junction left unmatched. The CDR3 is 19 residues long. This CDR3 is CASSPSLPKGASSGNTIYF. The CDR3, as DNA: TGTGCCAGCTCCCCAAGCCTCCCGAAGGGGGCGAGCTCTGGAAACACCATATATTTT.

This clonotype was found many times. The rearrangement joins TRBV2 to TRBJ2-1, with 7 bases fitting TRBD2. This CDR3 region has 16 residues. V was pared by 7 bases and J by 1 base, with 10 bases of the junction left unmatched. The germline V gene has CDR1 SNHLY and CDR2 FYNNEI. CDR3 DNA sequence: TGTGCCAGCACGTCTAGCGGAGCCCATTCCTACAATGAGCAGTTCTTC. This codes for CASTSSGAHSYNEQFF.

The rearrangement uses TRBV19 and TRBJ1-6; 9 bases agree with TRBD1. Per the germline V gene, CDR1 is LNHDA and CDR2 is SQIVND (reference sequence). Unmatched junction bases numbered 7, after V lost 6 bases and J lost 10 bases. The CDR3 spans 14 residues. CDR3 loop: CASRVATGGSPLHF. The CDR3, as DNA: TGTGCCAGTAGGGTGGCGACAGGGGGATCACCCCTCCACTTT.

In its sample, this clonotype was seen many times. V usage is TRBV24-1 and J usage is TRBJ2-3; possibly TRBD1 for D (5 bases). V was cut by 2 bases and J by 8 bases, with 10 bases left in between. The CDR3 is made up of 13 amino acids. Germline-derived CDR1 and CDR2 are KGHDR and SFDVKD. The CDR3 coding sequence is TGTGCCACCAGTGATTCGACCCAGGGTACGCAGTATTTT. This encodes CATSDSTQGTQYF.

This clonotype counts as medium-sized (0.01 to 0.1%). The CDR3 sequence is CASSPSVDRSFYEQYF. The CDR3 nucleotides read TGTGCCAGCAGCCCCAGCGTAGATAGGTCTTTCTACGAGCAGTACTTC. The chain links TRBV4-2 to TRBJ2-7; D ambiguous. The CDR3 is made up of 16 amino acids. Trimming stripped 4 bases from V and 3 bases from J, with 19 bases between. Per germline, CDR1 LGHNA and CDR2 YNFKEQ.

In its sample, this clonotype was seen many times. The chain has TRBV12-3 or TRBV12-4 and TRBJ2-2; D remains ambiguous. This CDR3 comprises 13 residues. Between the trimmed V and J ends, which lost 6 bases and 3 bases, there was a span of 8 bases. CDR3 region: CASRRHDTGELFF. The CDR3 DNA reads as TGTGCCAGCAGAAGACACGACACCGGGGAGCTGTTTTTT.

This clonotype is medium-sized. The chain carries TRBV7-8 and TRBJ2-2, with 7 bases identical to TRBD1. The CDR3 spans 17 residues. J lost 3 bases, V lost 2 bases, and 9 bases had no gene match. CDR1 SGHVS and CDR2 FQNEAQ come from the germline V gene. CDR3 protein: CASSLRETGRYTGELFF. The DNA of the CDR3 is TGTGCCAGCAGCTTACGAGAGACAGGGAGATACACCGGGGAGCTGTTTTTT.

This chain uses TRBV7-2 with TRBJ2-7, with D hard to call. Germline loops: CDR1 SGHTA, CDR2 FQGNSA. This CDR3 is 15 amino acids long. Trimming pared 1 base from V and 0 bases from J, leaving 10 bases between. The CDR3 DNA reads TGTGCCAGCAGCTTAGGACAAGGGTACTCCTACGAGCAGTACTTC. The encoded protein is CASSLGQGYSYEQYF.

The CDR3 region is CSARDLIAGASEQYF. DNA for the CDR3: TGCAGTGCTAGAGATCTGATAGCGGGAGCAAGCGAGCAGTACTTC. The chain combines TRBV20-1 with TRBJ2-7; 9 bases map to TRBD2. Germline CDR1 is DFQATT and CDR2 is SNEGSKA (reference sequence). This CDR3 has 15 amino acids. Trimming removed 0 bases from V and 6 bases from J; junction bases left unmatched: 9.

The sample holds many counts of this clonotype. V is TRBV2 and J is TRBJ2-1; no clear D. Germline values: CDR1 SNHLY, CDR2 FYNNEI. This CDR3 is built from 11 residues. Trimming removed 7 bases from V and 13 bases from J, with 14 bases in between. CDR3 region: CASTGYSDQFF. CDR3 coding DNA: TGTGCCAGCACGGGTTATTCCGACCAGTTCTTC.

This clonotype was found many times. The chain carries TRBV19 and TRBJ2-3; the match to TRBD2 covers 9 bases. V gave up 5 bases and J gave up 0 bases; unmatched junction bases: 3. The germline CDR1 and CDR2 sequences are LNHDA and SQIVND (reference sequence). The CDR3 consists of 15 residues. The CDR3 bases are TGTGCCAGTAGTGTAACTAGCGGGAGCACAGATACGCAGTATTTT. Residues: CASSVTSGSTDTQYF.

The chain employs TRBV27 and TRBJ2-1; possible D gene TRBD1, 6 bases. This CDR3 spans 13 amino acids. Looked up from germline, CDR1 is MNHEY and CDR2 is SMNVEV (reference sequence). With 5 bases removed from V and 5 bases from J, the gap between germline ends came to 10 bases. CDR3 coding DNA: TGTGCCAGCAGTATGGACAGAGACAATGAGCAGTTCTTC. Translated, it gives CASSMDRDNEQFF.

This clonotype was found a few times. The V call is TRBV20-1, the J call TRBJ2-7, with TRBD2 matching 8 bases. The trim removed 6 bases at V and 2 bases at J, leaving 12 bases unmatched. The CDR3 has 15 amino acids. From germline, CDR1 is DFQATT and CDR2 SNEGSKA (reference sequence). CDR3 coding DNA: TGCAGTGCCGGAGGAAGCGGGGGAAGAGCCTACGAGCAGTACTTC. It codes for CSAGGSGGRAYEQYF.

The V and J genes are TRBV20-1 and TRBJ2-3; TRBD2 matches at 8 bases. Unmatched junction bases numbered 8, after V lost 3 bases and J lost 3 bases. Germline V gene lookup returns CDR1 DFQATT and CDR2 SNEGSKA (reference sequence). The length of the CDR3 is 15 residues. The CDR3 protein is CSASRGGGWTDTQYF. CDR3 DNA sequence: TGCAGTGCTAGCCGGGGGGGGGGCTGGACAGATACGCAGTATTTT.

This clonotype is medium-sized. The V gene is TRBV6-1, the J gene TRBJ1-6, with D hard to call. Germline V gene lookup returns CDR1 MNHNS and CDR2 SASEGT. This CDR3 contains 15 residues. V dropped 2 bases and J dropped 7 bases, with 12 bases sitting between them. The CDR3 DNA sequence: TGTGCCAGCAGTGAAAGTAGTGGTGGAAATTCACCCCTCCACTTT. Its translation is CASSESSGGNSPLHF.

The chain recombines TRBV5-1 with TRBJ1-4, with 7 positions matching TRBD1. Germline CDR1 is SGHRS and CDR2 is YFSETQ. Trimming at V came to 2 bases and at J to 8 bases, leaving 6 bases not matched to a gene. The length of the CDR3 is 14 residues. The CDR3 reads CASSLQGLREKLFF. The CDR3 DNA reads as TGCGCCAGCAGCTTACAGGGGCTTAGGGAAAAACTGTTTTTT. The variable domain in full, completed from reference TRBV5-1 and TRBJ1-4, reads KAGVTQTPRYLIKTRGQQVTLSCSPISGHRSVSWYQQTPGQGLQFLFEYFSETQRNKGNFPGRFSGRQFSNSRSEMNVSTLELGDSALYLCASSLQGLREKLFFGSGTQLSVL.

The chain carries TRBV11-2 and TRBJ1-6, with 7 bases identical to TRBD1. This CDR3 region has 14 residues. The trim removed 5 bases at V and 10 bases at J, leaving 8 bases unmatched. Germline CDR1 reads SGHAT; CDR2 reads FQNNGV. CDR3 in DNA: TGTGCCAGCAGCACCGGCGGGGGACAGTCACCCCTCCACTTT. Translated: CASSTGGGQSPLHF.

The chain recombines TRBV11-3 with TRBJ2-7; 7 positions agree with TRBD2. The germline gives CDR1 SGHNT, CDR2 YENEEA. V trimming: 5 bases; J trimming: 5 bases; junction bases outside the gene matches: 9. This CDR3 is built from 14 residues. This chain's CDR3 is CASSIDPGGNEQYF. CDR3 DNA: TGTGCCAGCAGCATCGATCCGGGAGGTAACGAGCAGTACTTC.

The chain recombines TRBV24-1 with TRBJ2-2; no firm D call. Trimming stripped 0 bases from V and 7 bases from J, with 11 bases between. In germline, CDR1 is KGHDR, CDR2 SFDVKD. This CDR3 is 15 amino acids long. The CDR3 DNA reads TGTGCCACCAGTGATTTGCAGAGTTTCAGCGGGGAGCTGTTTTTT. Amino acids: CATSDLQSFSGELFF.

There are many counts of this clonotype. This may arise from a read error, as a much more abundant clone is one base away. Because it lacks the conserved phenylalanine or tryptophan at the end, this CDR3 is likely a read error. This sequence joins TRBV19 and TRBJ2-5; TRBD2 matches 7 bases. Germline CDR1 reads LNHDA; CDR2 reads SQIVND (reference sequence). This CDR3 has 16 amino acids. J was trimmed by 5 bases and V by 3 bases; bases with no gene match: 12. The CDR3: CASSIPGPRGGETQYS. Written as DNA, the CDR3 is TGTGCCAGTAGTATCCCCGGGCCGCGGGGAGGGGAGACCCAGTACTCC.

The chain uses TRBV2 and TRBJ1-5, with unresolved D. V lost 10 bases, J lost 0 bases, and 10 bases lay in between. Germline V CDR1 and CDR2: SNHLY, FYNNEI. This CDR3 is 13 amino acids long. As DNA, the CDR3 is TGTGCCACCAAGGACGATAGCAATCAGCCCCAGCATTTT. Translating it yields CATKDDSNQPQHF. The full variable domain, with the rest looked up from reference TRBV2 and TRBJ1-5, is EPEVTQTPSHQVTQMGQEVILRCVPISNHLYFYWYRQILGQKVEFLVSFYNNEISEKSEIFDDQFSVERPDGSNFTLKIRSTKLEDSAMYFCATKDDSNQPQHFGDGTRLSIL.

The gene calls are TRBV20-1 and TRBJ2-7; 13 nucleotides agree with TRBD2. The V gene end was trimmed by 3 bases and the J gene end by 5 bases; junction bases not matched to a gene: 4. The germline V gene encodes CDR1 DFQATT and CDR2 SNEGSKA (reference sequence). This CDR3 has 14 residues. CDR3 protein: CSARGLAGRDEQYF. CDR3 sequence (DNA): TGCAGTGCTAGGGGACTAGCGGGAAGGGACGAGCAGTACTTC.

This clonotype occurred many times. This clone may be a read error of a much larger clone one base away. The V and J genes are TRBV6-1 and TRBJ1-2; possible D gene TRBD1, 6 bases. This CDR3 comprises 14 residues. Germline assignment: CDR1 MNHNS and CDR2 SASEGT. CDR3: CASSQAGGFYGYTF. The CDR3 DNA reads as TGTGCCAGCAGTCAAGCTGGGGGCTTCTATGGCTACACCTTC.

This clonotype was counted ten times or more. The chain links TRBV6-5 to TRBJ2-2; D gene uncertain. The CDR3 is 16 residues long. V shed 6 bases and J shed 2 bases, with 16 bases lying between them. The germline CDR1 and CDR2 sequences are MNHEY and SVGAGI. This chain's CDR3 is CASRKSSGLNTGELFF. The CDR3 DNA is TGTGCCAGCAGAAAGTCCTCCGGGTTAAACACCGGGGAGCTGTTTTTT.

A note on this clonotype: One junction end disagrees with the germline gene, perhaps due to a read error. This chain joins TRBV6-1 and TRBJ1-4, with 7 bases that match TRBD1. In germline, CDR1 is MNHNS, CDR2 SASEGT. This CDR3 has 15 residues. CDR3 in DNA: TGCGCCAGCAGTGACTACAGGGGAGCTAATGAAAAACTGTTTTTT. This gives the protein CASSDYRGANEKLFF.

V is TRBV5-6 and J is TRBJ2-7; 13 nucleotides align to TRBD2. Germline CDR1 and CDR2: SGHDT and YYEEEE. The junction had 3 bases not matched to a gene; V was cut back by 4 bases and J by 5 bases. This CDR3 region has 14 residues. The CDR3 spells CASSRLAGGNEQYF. The CDR3 DNA reads as TGTGCCAGCAGCAGACTAGCGGGAGGTAACGAGCAGTACTTC.